This is a list of T cell receptor beta chains from one sample in a study of cytomegalovirus exposure and HLA in healthy donors. Assay used: immunoSEQ multiplex PCR; TCRdb lists only in-frame clones, some missing. In the table there are about 250,000 clones, roughly 87% of which are singletons. What was sequenced was PBMCs. The receptors were sampled from a man between 18 and 35 years old in good health and CMV-seropositive. The CDR3 runs from the conserved cysteine through the conserved F or W. A D gene is named only where the DNA matches it firmly. Not every row has a clone size; where given, it reads once, few, many or a size class.

J,V,D,size,CDR3,DNA
TRBJ2-7,TRBV5-1,TRBD1,NA,CASSNRQGGSYEQYF,TGCGCCAGCAGCAACCGACAGGGCGGCTCCTACGAGCAGTACTTC
TRBJ1-1,TRBV27,TRBD1,NA,CASSPGQLNTEAFF,TGTGCCAGCAGCCCGGGACAGCTAAACACTGAAGCTTTCTTT
TRBJ2-7,TRBV10-3,NA,NA,CATQRAKDEQYF,TGTGCCACACAGCGCGCCAAGGACGAGCAGTACTTC
TRBJ2-4,TRBV2,TRBD2,NA,CASSPLAGGPLWGKNIQYF,TGTGCCAGCAGTCCTCTAGCGGGGGGACCATTGTGGGGCAAAAACATTCAGTACTTC
TRBJ1-1,TRBV5-1,TRBD1,NA,CASTGEGMNTEAFF,TGCGCCAGTACAGGGGAGGGGATGAACACTGAAGCTTTCTTT
TRBJ1-1,TRBV6-5,TRBD1,once,CASSYWGQESTEAFF,TGTGCCAGCAGTTACTGGGGACAGGAGAGCACTGAAGCTTTCTTT
TRBJ1-1,TRBV6-5,TRBD1,NA,CASRTGYGTEAFF,TGTGCCAGCAGGACAGGGTATGGCACTGAAGCTTTCTTT
TRBJ2-2,TRBV4-3,NA,NA,CASSQDFTSPGELFF,TGCGCCAGCAGTCAAGATTTCACTAGCCCCGGGGAGCTGTTTTTT
TRBJ1-2,TRBV4-1,NA,once,CASSPDRANYGYTF,TGCGCCAGCAGCCCGGACAGAGCTAACTATGGCTACACCTTC
TRBJ2-7,TRBV4-1,TRBD2,NA,CASSQDSGALYEQYF,TGCGCCAGCAGCCAAGATAGCGGGGCCCTCTACGAGCAGTACTTC
TRBJ2-2,TRBV9,NA,NA,CASSAIAANTGELFF,TGTGCCAGCAGCGCCATAGCGGCGAACACCGGGGAGCTGTTTTTT
TRBJ2-1,TRBV18,TRBD2,NA,CASSLGLDNEQFF,TGTGCCAGCTCACTAGGACTAGACAATGAGCAGTTCTTC
TRBJ1-5,TRBV2,NA,NA,CASERGGFKPQHF,TGTGCCAGCGAACGGGGGGGTTTTAAGCCCCAGCATTTT
TRBJ2-3,TRBV28,NA,NA,CASNPGGTDTQYF,TGTGCCAGCAACCCAGGGGGCACAGATACGCAGTATTTT
TRBJ2-4,TRBV27,NA,NA,CASRSFGGTKNIQYF,TGTGCCAGCAGAAGCTTTGGGGGAACCAAAAACATTCAGTACTTC
TRBJ1-5,TRBV27,TRBD1,NA,CASSPMDRVDQPQHF,TGTGCCAGCAGTCCAATGGACAGGGTGGATCAGCCCCAGCATTTT
TRBJ1-2,TRBV15,NA,NA,CATSNGGLAEGYTF,TGTGCCACCAGCAACGGGGGACTCGCAGAGGGCTACACCTTC
TRBJ2-7,TRBV5-4,NA,NA,CASSLRGRGYEQYF,TGTGCCAGCAGCTTAAGAGGCAGGGGATACGAGCAGTACTTC
TRBJ1-1,TRBV6-1,TRBD1,NA,CASSSRSGGTEAFF,TGTGCCAGCAGTTCCCGTTCAGGGGGCACTGAAGCTTTCTTT
TRBJ1-2,TRBV28,NA,NA,CASSLGARVLGYTF,TGTGCCAGCAGCTTGGGGGCGCGGGTGCTCGGCTACACCTTC
TRBJ1-2,TRBV28,NA,NA,CASIGGTNYGYTF,TGTGCCAGTATCGGGGGGACTAACTATGGCTACACCTTC
TRBJ2-2,TRBV7-2,NA,NA,CASSALQGSGELFF,TGTGCCAGCAGCGCCCTACAGGGCAGCGGGGAGCTGTTTTTT
TRBJ2-7,TRBV7-9,TRBD2,NA,CASSPNTSGYSYEQYF,TGTGCCAGCAGCCCAAATACTAGCGGGTACTCCTACGAGCAGTACTTC
TRBJ1-1,TRBV6-1,NA,NA,CAAGQGHYNTEAFF,TGTGCCGCGGGTCAGGGACACTATAACACTGAAGCTTTCTTT
TRBJ1-4,TRBV25-1,NA,NA,CASSESGSTNEKLFF,TGTGCCAGCAGTGAATCGGGCTCAACTAATGAAAAACTGTTTTTT
TRBJ2-5,TRBV28,NA,once,CASTKVLGETQYF,TGTGCCAGCACCAAAGTGCTGGGGGAGACCCAGTACTTC
TRBJ2-3,TRBV4-1,TRBD2,few,CASSHKLAGFGTDTQYF,TGCGCCAGCAGCCACAAACTAGCGGGGTTCGGGACAGATACGCAGTATTTT
TRBJ2-7,TRBV7-9,TRBD1,NA,CASSAGDRGYYEQYF,TGTGCCAGCAGCGCAGGGGACAGGGGGTACTACGAGCAGTACTTC
TRBJ1-2,TRBV5-6,NA,few,CASSSGPSNYGYTF,TGTGCCAGCAGCTCCGGACCGTCTAACTATGGCTACACCTTC
TRBJ1-2,TRBV5-5,TRBD1,NA,CASSFPGQENYGYTF,TGTGCCAGCAGCTTCCCGGGACAGGAGAACTATGGCTACACCTTC
TRBJ1-5,TRBV30,NA,NA,CAWSGQSPSPQHF,TGTGCCTGGAGCGGACAGAGCCCCTCGCCCCAGCATTTT
TRBJ1-2,TRBV5-4,NA,few,CASSLGGSYGYTF,TGTGCCAGCAGCTTGGGCGGGAGCTATGGCTACACCTTC
TRBJ2-3,TRBV7-6,NA,NA,CASAVNTDTQYF,TGTGCCAGCGCTGTTAACACAGATACGCAGTATTTT
TRBJ2-7,TRBV15,TRBD2,NA,CATSPPLVAGSVYEQYF,TGTGCCACCAGTCCTCCCCTCGTAGCGGGATCGGTATACGAGCAGTACTTC
TRBJ1-1,TRBV4-2,TRBD1,NA,CASSPGDRSNTEAFF,TGTGCCAGCAGCCCCGGGGACAGGTCGAACACTGAAGCTTTCTTT
TRBJ2-7,TRBV7-6,NA,NA,CASSLQWREPLEKYEQYF,TGTGCCAGCAGCTTACAATGGAGGGAGCCGTTAGAGAAGTACGAGCAGTACTTC
TRBJ1-2,TRBV11-2,NA,NA,CASSPHPPAAGGTGGYTF,TGTGCCAGCAGCCCTCACCCCCCCGCGGCAGGCGGCACCGGTGGCTACACCTTC
TRBJ1-5,TRBV7-2,TRBD1,NA,CASSSGGFQNQPQHF,TGTGCCAGCAGCTCAGGGGGTTTTCAGAATCAGCCCCAGCATTTT
TRBJ2-7,TRBV30,NA,NA,CAWSGGAGYEQYF,TGTGCCTGGTCTGGGGGGGCTGGCTACGAGCAGTACTTC
TRBJ2-7,TRBV5-4,NA,NA,CASSRKGVSYEQYF,TGTGCCAGCAGCCGTAAGGGGGTCTCCTACGAGCAGTACTTC
TRBJ2-1,TRBV6-5,TRBD2,NA,CASSIAGAGNEQFF,TGTGCCAGCAGTATAGCGGGAGCCGGAAATGAGCAGTTCTTC
TRBJ1-1,TRBV30,NA,NA,CAWSYRENTEAFF,TGTGCCTGGTCTTACAGGGAGAACACTGAAGCTTTCTTT
TRBJ2-5,TRBV7-2,NA,few,CASSSPKTQYF,TGTGCCAGCAGCTCCCCAAAGACCCAGTACTTC
TRBJ2-5,TRBV7-9,NA,NA,CASDKQESETQYF,TGTGCCAGCGACAAACAGGAATCAGAGACCCAGTACTTC
TRBJ1-3,TRBV11-2,NA,NA,CASSSGFSGNTIYF,TGTGCCAGCAGTTCAGGGTTCTCTGGAAACACCATATATTTT
TRBJ1-2,TRBV30,NA,once,CAWSETLRRNGYTF,TGTGCCTGGAGTGAAACGCTGAGACGGAATGGCTACACCTTC
TRBJ2-1,TRBV14,NA,NA,CASSLLDRNEQFF,TGTGCCAGCAGCCTTCTCGACAGGAATGAGCAGTTCTTC
TRBJ2-7,TRBV5-3,TRBD1,NA,CARSYGQGEQYF,TGTGCCAGAAGCTACGGACAGGGCGAGCAGTACTTC
TRBJ2-1,TRBV5-1,TRBD1,NA,CASREGQGAIYEQFF,TGCGCCAGCAGGGAGGGACAGGGGGCAATCTATGAGCAGTTCTTC
TRBJ2-1,TRBV11-3,TRBD2,NA,CASSLVLAGVNEQFF,TGTGCCAGCAGCTTAGTACTAGCGGGAGTGAATGAGCAGTTCTTC
TRBJ2-7,TRBV7-6,TRBD2,NA,CASSLTGGRTYEQYF,TGTGCCAGCAGCTTAACGGGCGGGAGAACGTACGAGCAGTACTTC
TRBJ2-1,TRBV5-1,TRBD2,NA,CASSSGLAGIYNEQFF,TGCGCCAGCAGCTCGGGACTAGCGGGAATCTACAATGAGCAGTTCTTC
TRBJ2-3,TRBV18,TRBD2,NA,CASSPGTRTDTQYF,TGTGCCAGCTCACCAGGGACTAGGACAGATACGCAGTATTTT
TRBJ1-3,TRBV15,NA,NA,CATSRDPGTPGNTIYF,TGTGCCACCAGCAGAGATCCAGGGACCCCTGGAAACACCATATATTTT
TRBJ2-5,TRBV5-1,NA,NA,CASSPDSQETQYF,TGCGCCAGCAGCCCCGACAGCCAAGAGACCCAGTACTTC
TRBJ2-1,TRBV15,NA,NA,CATSRTAGVYNEQFF,TGTGCCACCAGCCGAACTGCGGGTGTCTACAATGAGCAGTTCTTC
TRBJ2-6,TRBV5-8,NA,NA,CASSLAGVAGANVLTF,TGTGCCAGCAGCTTGGCGGGAGTGGCTGGGGCCAACGTCCTGACTTTC